One T cell receptor beta chain is described in this entry. Its antigen is as yet unknown. One end of the junction does not line up with germline, which may come from a read error. The sample contains more than one DNA sequence encoding this CDR3. These data come from a study of radiotherapy plus CTLA-4 blockade in lung cancer. TCRdb keeps only in-frame clones here, not all; method: immunoSEQ multiplex PCR. The sample lists about 120,000 clones; approximately 84% were seen once. Broader study findings: Alongside interferon-beta, early blood T cell clone dynamics were reportedly the best predictor of response.

Each patient with chemo-refractory metastatic non-small-cell lung cancer was treated with focal radiation plus CTLA-4 blockade using ipilimumab. This sequence was found in a human donor with non-small cell lung cancer who had a partial response to radiotherapy plus ipilimumab. This specimen was peripheral blood, taken from a patient treated with radiotherapy plus ipilimumab.

In nucleotides, the CDR3 is TGTGCTAGCAGCGGGGGACAGGAGGACAATGAGCAGTTCTTC. Its translation: CASSGGQEDNEQFF. This chain connects TRBV27 to TRBJ2-1; D is perhaps TRBD1 or TRBD2 (8 bases each). CDR1 and CDR2 from the germline V gene are MNHEY and SMNVEV (reference sequence). The CDR3 sequence is 14 residues long.